Below, 2 T cell receptor beta chains from the same sample are listed, as sequenced in a study of identical twins. Using its own MiXCR run on the 5' RACE reads, TCRdb lists one record per CDR3 protein. The sample records approximately 630,000 distinct CDR3 sequences, about 7% being singletons. The sample was also reused in another study, on yellow fever vaccine responses in identical twins.

The source material was PBMCs. These TCRs come from a woman under 30 in good health.

The table lists this clonotype with many counts. The rearrangement links TRBV4-2 to TRBJ1-3, with 12 bases that match TRBD1. Germline lookup yields CDR1 LGHNA and CDR2 YNFKEQ. Trimming removed 1 base from V and 2 bases from J; junction bases left unmatched: 9. This CDR3 region has 19 residues. The DNA of the CDR3 is TGTGCCAGCAGCCAAGGCCCGGGACAGGGGGCAGAGGCTGGAAACACCATATATTTT. It specifies CASSQGPGQGAEAGNTIYF.

This clonotype was detected many times. At one end, the junction sequence differs from germline, possibly due to a read error. The chain combines TRBV20-1 with TRBJ1-1; tentatively, D is TRBD1 (5 bases). Germline lookup yields CDR1 DFQATT and CDR2 SNEGSKA (reference sequence). This CDR3 region has 14 residues. In nucleotides, the CDR3 is TGCAGTGTTAGAAAAGGCCCGGGGGACACTGAAGCTTTCTTT. Translating it yields CSVRKGPGDTEAFF.